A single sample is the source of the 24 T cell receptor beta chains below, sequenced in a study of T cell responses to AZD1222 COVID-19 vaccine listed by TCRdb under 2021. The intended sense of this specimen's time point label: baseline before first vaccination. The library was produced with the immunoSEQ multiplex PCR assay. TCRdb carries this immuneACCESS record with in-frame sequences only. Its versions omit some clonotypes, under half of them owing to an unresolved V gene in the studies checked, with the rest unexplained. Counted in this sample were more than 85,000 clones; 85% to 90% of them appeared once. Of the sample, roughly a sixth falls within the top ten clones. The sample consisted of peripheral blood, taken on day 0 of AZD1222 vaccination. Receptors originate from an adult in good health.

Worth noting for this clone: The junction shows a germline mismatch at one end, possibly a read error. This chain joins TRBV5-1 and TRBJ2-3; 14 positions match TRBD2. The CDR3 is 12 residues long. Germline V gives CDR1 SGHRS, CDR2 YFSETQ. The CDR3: CASSVTSGRAHF. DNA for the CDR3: TGCGCCAGCAGCGTGACTAGCGGGAGGGCTCATTTT.

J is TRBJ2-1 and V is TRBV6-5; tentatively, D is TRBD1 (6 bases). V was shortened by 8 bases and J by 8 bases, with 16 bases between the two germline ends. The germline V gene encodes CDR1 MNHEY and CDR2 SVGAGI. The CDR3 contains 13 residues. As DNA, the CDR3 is TGTGCCAGCCTTGCAGGGGATTTACATGAGCAGTTCTTC. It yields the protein CASLAGDLHEQFF.

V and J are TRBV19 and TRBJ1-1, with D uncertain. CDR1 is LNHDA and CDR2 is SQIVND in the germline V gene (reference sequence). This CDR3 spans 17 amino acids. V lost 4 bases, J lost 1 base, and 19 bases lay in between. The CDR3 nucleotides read TGTGCCAGTAGTAACTTACCGGGAAGTCAAAAGAACACTGAAGCTTTCTTT. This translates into CASSNLPGSQKNTEAFF.

CDR3 in DNA: TGTGCCAGCAGTCCCCGGTATCGCTCTGGAAACACCATATATTTT. This translates into CASSPRYRSGNTIYF. The V call is TRBV27, the J call TRBJ1-3; D is unclear. The CDR3 runs 15 residues. The V gene lost 5 bases and the J gene lost 0 bases, with 11 bases spanning the gap. CDR1 and CDR2 from the germline V gene are MNHEY and SMNVEV (reference sequence).

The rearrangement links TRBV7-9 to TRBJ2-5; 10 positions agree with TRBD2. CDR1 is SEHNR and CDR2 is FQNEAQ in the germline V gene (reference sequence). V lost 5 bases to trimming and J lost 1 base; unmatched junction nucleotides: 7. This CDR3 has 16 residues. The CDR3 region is CASSLGLAEPQETQYF. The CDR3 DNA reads TGTGCCAGCAGCCTAGGACTAGCGGAGCCCCAAGAGACCCAGTACTTC.

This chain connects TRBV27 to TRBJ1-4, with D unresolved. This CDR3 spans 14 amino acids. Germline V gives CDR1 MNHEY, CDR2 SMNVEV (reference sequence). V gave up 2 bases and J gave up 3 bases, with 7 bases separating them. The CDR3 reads CASSLQQSNEKLFF. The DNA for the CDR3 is TGTGCCAGCAGTTTACAACAGTCTAATGAAAAACTGTTTTTT.

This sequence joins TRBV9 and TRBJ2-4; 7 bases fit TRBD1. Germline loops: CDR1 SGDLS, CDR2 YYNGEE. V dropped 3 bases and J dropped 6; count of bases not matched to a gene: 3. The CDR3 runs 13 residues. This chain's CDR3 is CASSAGTVNIQYF. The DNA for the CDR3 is TGTGCCAGCAGCGCCGGGACAGTAAACATTCAGTACTTC.

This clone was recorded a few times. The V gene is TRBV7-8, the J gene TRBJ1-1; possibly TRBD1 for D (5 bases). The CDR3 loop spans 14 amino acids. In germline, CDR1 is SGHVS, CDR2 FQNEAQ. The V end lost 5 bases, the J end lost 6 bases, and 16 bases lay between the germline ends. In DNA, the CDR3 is TGTGCCAGCAGCCCCCGCGTCGGGGCGTCTGAAGCTTTCTTT. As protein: CASSPRVGASEAFF.

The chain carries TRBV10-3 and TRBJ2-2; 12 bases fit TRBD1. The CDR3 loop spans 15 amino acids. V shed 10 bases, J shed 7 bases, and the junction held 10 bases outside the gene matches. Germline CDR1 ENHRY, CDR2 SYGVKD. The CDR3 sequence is CANSGTGGQGGELFF. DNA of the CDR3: TGTGCCAACTCCGGGACAGGGGGCCAGGGCGGGGAGCTGTTTTTT.

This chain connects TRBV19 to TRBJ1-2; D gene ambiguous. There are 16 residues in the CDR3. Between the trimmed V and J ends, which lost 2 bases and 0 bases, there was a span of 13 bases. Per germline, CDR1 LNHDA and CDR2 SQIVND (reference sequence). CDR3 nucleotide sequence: TGTGCCAGTAGTATAAGGCAGGCGGCTCCTAACTATGGCTACACCTTC. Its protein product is CASSIRQAAPNYGYTF. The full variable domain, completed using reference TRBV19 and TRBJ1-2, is DGGITQSPKYLFRKEGQNVTLSCEQNLNHDAMYWYRQDPGQGLRLIYYSQIVNDFQKGDIAEGYSVSREKKESFPLTVTSAQKNPTAFYLCASSIRQAAPNYGYTFGSGTRLTVV.

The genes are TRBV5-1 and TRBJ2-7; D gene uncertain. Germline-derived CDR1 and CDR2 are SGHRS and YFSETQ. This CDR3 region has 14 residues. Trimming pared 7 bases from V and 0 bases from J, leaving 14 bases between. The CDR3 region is CASRGSGSSYEQYF. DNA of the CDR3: TGCGCCAGCCGTGGCTCCGGCAGCTCCTACGAGCAGTACTTC.

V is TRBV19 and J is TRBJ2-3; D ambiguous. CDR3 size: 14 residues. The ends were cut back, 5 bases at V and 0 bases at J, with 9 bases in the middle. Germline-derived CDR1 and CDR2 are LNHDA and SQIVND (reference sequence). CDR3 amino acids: CASSRLGSTDTQYF. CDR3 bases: TGTGCCAGTAGTCGTCTTGGTAGCACAGATACGCAGTATTTT.

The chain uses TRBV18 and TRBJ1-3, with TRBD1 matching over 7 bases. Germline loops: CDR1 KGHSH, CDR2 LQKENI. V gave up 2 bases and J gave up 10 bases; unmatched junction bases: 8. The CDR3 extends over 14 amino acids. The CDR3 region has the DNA TGTGCCAGCTCACCAGAGTCAGGGGGAAGGACCATATATTTT. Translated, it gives CASSPESGGRTIYF.

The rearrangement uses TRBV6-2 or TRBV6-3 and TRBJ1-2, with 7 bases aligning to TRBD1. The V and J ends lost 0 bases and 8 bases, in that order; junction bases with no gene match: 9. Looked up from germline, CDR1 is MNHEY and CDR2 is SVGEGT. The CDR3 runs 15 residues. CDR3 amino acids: CASSYSNRGKGGYTF. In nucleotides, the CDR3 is TGTGCCAGCAGTTACTCGAACAGGGGAAAAGGAGGCTACACCTTC.

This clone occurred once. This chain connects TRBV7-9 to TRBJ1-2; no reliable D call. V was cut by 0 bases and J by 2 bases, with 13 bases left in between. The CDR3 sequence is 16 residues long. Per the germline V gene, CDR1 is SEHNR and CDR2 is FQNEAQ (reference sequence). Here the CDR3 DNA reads TGTGCCAGCAGCTTAGCTGTGGGAGAGTCAAACTATGGCTACACCTTC. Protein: CASSLAVGESNYGYTF.

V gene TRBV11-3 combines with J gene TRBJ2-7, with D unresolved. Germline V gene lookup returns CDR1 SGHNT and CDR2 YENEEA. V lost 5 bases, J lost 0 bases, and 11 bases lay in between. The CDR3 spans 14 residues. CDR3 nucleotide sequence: TGTGCCAGCAGCCAAGGATGGACCTCCTACGAGCAGTACTTC. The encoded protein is CASSQGWTSYEQYF.

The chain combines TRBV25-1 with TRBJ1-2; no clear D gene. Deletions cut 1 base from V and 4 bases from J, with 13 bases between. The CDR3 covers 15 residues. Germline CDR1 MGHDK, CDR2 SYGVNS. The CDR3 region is CASSESGSLGYGYTF. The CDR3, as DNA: TGTGCCAGCAGTGAATCGGGCAGCTTAGGCTATGGCTACACCTTC.

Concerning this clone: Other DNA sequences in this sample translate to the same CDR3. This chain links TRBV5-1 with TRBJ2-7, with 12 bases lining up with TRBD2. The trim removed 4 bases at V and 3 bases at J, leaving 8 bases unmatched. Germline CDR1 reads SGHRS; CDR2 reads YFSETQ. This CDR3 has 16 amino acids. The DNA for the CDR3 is TGCGCCAGCAGCACGGGACTAGCGGGTGGGGGCTACGAGCAGTACTTC. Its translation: CASSTGLAGGGYEQYF.

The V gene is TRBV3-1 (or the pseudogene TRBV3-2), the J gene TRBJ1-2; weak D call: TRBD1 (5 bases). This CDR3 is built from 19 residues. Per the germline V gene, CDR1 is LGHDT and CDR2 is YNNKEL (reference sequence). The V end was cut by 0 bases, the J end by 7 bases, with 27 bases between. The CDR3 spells CASSQDLGGNSREGSGYTF. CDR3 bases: TGTGCCAGCAGCCAAGACTTGGGGGGTAATAGCCGGGAAGGCAGTGGCTACACCTTC.

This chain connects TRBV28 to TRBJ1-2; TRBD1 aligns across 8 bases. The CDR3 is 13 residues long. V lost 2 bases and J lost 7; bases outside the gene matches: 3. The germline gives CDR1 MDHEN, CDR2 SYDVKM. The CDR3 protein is CASSLADRAGYTF. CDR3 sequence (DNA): TGTGCCAGCAGTTTAGCGGACAGGGCTGGCTACACCTTC.

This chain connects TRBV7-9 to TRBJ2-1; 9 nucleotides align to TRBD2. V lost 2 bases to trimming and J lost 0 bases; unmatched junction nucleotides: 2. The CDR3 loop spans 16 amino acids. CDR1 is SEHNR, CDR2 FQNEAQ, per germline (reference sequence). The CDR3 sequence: CASSLLREGSYNEQFF. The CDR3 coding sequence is TGTGCCAGCAGCTTACTGCGGGAGGGCTCCTACAATGAGCAGTTCTTC.

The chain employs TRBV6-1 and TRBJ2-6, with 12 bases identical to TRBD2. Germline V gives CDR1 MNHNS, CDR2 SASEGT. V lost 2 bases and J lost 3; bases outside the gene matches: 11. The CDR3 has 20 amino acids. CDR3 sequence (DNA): TGTGCCAGCAGTGAAAACACGCTAGCGGGAGGGCCAGGTGGGGCCAACGTCCTGACTTTC. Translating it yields CASSENTLAGGPGGANVLTF.

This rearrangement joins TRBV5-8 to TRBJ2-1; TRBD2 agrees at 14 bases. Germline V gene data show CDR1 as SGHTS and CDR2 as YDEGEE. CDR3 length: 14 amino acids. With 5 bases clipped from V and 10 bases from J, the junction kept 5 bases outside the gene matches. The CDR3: CASRGLAGDLEQFF. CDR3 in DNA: TGTGCCAGCAGGGGACTAGCGGGGGATTTGGAGCAGTTCTTC.

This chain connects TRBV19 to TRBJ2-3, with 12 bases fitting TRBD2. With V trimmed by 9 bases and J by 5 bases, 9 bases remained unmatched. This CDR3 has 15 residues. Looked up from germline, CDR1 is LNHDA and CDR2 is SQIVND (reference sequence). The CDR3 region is CASGLAGSGGDTQYF. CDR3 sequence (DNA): TGTGCCAGCGGACTAGCGGGAAGCGGGGGAGATACGCAGTATTTT.